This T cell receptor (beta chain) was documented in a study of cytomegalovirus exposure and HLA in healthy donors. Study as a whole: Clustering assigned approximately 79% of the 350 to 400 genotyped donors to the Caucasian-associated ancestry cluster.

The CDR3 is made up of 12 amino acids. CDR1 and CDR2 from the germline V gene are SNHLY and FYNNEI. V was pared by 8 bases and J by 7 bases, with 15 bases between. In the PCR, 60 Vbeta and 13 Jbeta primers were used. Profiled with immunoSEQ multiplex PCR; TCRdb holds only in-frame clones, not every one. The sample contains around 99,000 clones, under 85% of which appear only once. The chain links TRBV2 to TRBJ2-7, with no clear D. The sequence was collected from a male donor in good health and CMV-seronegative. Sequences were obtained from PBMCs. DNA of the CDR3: TGTGCCAGCTTAACACCTCAGAGGGAGCAGTACTTC. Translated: CASLTPQREQYF.